These 18 T cell receptor beta chains share one sample of origin, sequenced in a study of CD8 T cells in Susac syndrome. Random-hexamer reverse transcription was applied to about 0.5 to 1 ug RNA. TCRdb reprocessed the immunoSEQ multiplex PCR reads with MiXCR, giving one entry per CDR3 protein. This table has approximately 190,000 distinct CDR3 sequences, around 93% appearing once. The specimen sequenced was CD8+ T cells from PBMCs. These receptors all come from a human donor with Susac syndrome.

This chain joins TRBV24-1 and TRBJ2-3; 7 nucleotides match TRBD1. The length of the CDR3 is 16 residues. The germline gives CDR1 KGHDR, CDR2 SFDVKD. V lost 4 bases, J lost 4 bases, and 10 bases stayed unmatched. CDR3 protein: CATSDPGQVGPDTQYF. The CDR3 DNA is TGTGCCACCAGTGACCCTGGACAGGTCGGTCCAGATACGCAGTATTTT.

The V and J genes are TRBV7-2 and TRBJ1-2; TRBD1 matches at 10 bases. CDR1 and CDR2 from the germline V gene are SGHTA and FQGNSA. This CDR3 contains 13 residues. V gave up 5 bases and J gave up 8 bases; unmatched junction bases: 5. The CDR3 region is CASSPSDRGGYTF. The CDR3 DNA reads as TGTGCCAGCAGCCCTTCGGACAGGGGGGGCTACACCTTC. Using reference TRBV7-2 and TRBJ1-2 for the parts outside the CDR3, the full variable domain is GAGVSQSPSNKVTEKGKDVELRCDPISGHTALYWYRQSLGQGLEFLIYFQGNSAPDKSGLPSDRFSAERTGGSVSTLTIQRTQQEDSAVYLCASSPSDRGGYTFGSGTRLTVV.

V usage is TRBV12-3 or TRBV12-4 and J usage is TRBJ1-4; possible D gene TRBD1, 6 bases. Deletions cut 6 bases from V and 11 bases from J, with 16 bases between. The CDR3 totals 13 residues. The CDR3 sequence: CASRNRDIGKLFF. Written as DNA, the CDR3 is TGTGCCAGCAGGAACCGGGACATAGGCAAACTGTTTTTT.

This chain connects TRBV9 to TRBJ2-1; tentatively, D is TRBD2 (6 bases). V lost 0 bases to trimming and J lost 3 bases, with 13 bases between them. The CDR3 length is 16 residues. CDR1 and CDR2 (germline): SGDLS, YYNGEE. This CDR3 reads CASSVDLAEHYNEQFF. In nucleotides, the CDR3 is TGTGCCAGCAGCGTAGATTTAGCGGAGCACTACAATGAGCAGTTCTTC.

Notes on this clonotype: An end of the junction differs from the germline gene, which may be a read error. The chain couples TRBV19 to TRBJ2-4; 7 positions agree with TRBD1. The CDR3 runs 12 residues. Per germline, CDR1 LNHDA and CDR2 SQIVND (reference sequence). The CDR3 sequence is CVSSKPDRTQYF. CDR3 coding DNA: TGTGTCAGTAGTAAACCGGACAGGACTCAGTACTTC. The full variable domain, in which reference TRBV19 and TRBJ2-4 provide the parts outside the CDR3, is DGGITQSPKYLFRKEGQNVTLSCEQNLNHDAMYWYRQDPGQGLRLIYYSQIVNDFQKGDIAEGYSVSREKKESFPLTVTSAQKNPTAFYLCVSSKPDRTQYFGAGTRLSVL.

J is TRBJ2-1 and V is TRBV13, with 12 bases matching TRBD2. This CDR3 is built from 18 residues. Trimming at V came to 4 bases and at J to 6 bases, leaving 13 bases not matched to a gene. Germline lookup yields CDR1 PRHDT and CDR2 FYEKMQ (reference sequence). The chain's CDR3 is CASSSLGIRTSGVNEQFF. CDR3 nucleotides: TGTGCCAGCAGCTCCCTCGGCATCAGGACTAGCGGGGTCAATGAGCAGTTCTTC.

The count of this clonotype is one. The chain employs TRBV5-6 and TRBJ2-7; unclear D gene. The CDR3 loop spans 16 amino acids. V dropped 2 bases and J dropped 2 bases, with 17 bases sitting between them. The V gene's germline CDR1 is SGHDT and CDR2 YYEEEE. CDR3 region: CASSFSLQASAYEQYF. Written as DNA, the CDR3 is TGTGCCAGCAGCTTCAGTCTTCAGGCCTCGGCCTACGAGCAGTACTTC. The complete variable domain, with remaining parts taken from reference TRBV5-6 and TRBJ2-7, reads DAGVTQSPTHLIKTRGQQVTLRCSPKSGHDTVSWYQQALGQGPQFIFQYYEEEERQRGNFPDRFSGHQFPNYSSELNVNALLLGDSALYLCASSFSLQASAYEQYFGPGTRLTVT.

The chain uses TRBV9 and TRBJ2-7; 7 nucleotides align to TRBD2. V lost 0 bases, J lost 4 bases, and 7 bases stayed unmatched. Germline lookup yields CDR1 SGDLS and CDR2 YYNGEE. CDR3 length: 15 residues. CDR3 in amino acids: CASSVGAGEGYEQYF. In DNA form, the CDR3 reads TGTGCCAGCAGCGTAGGGGCGGGAGAGGGATACGAGCAGTACTTC. The whole variable domain, remainder taken from reference TRBV9 and TRBJ2-7, is DSGVTQTPKHLITATGQRVTLRCSPRSGDLSVYWYQQSLDQGLQFLIQYYNGEERAKGNILERFSAQQFPDLHSELNLSSLELGDSALYFCASSVGAGEGYEQYFGPGTRLTVT.

CDR3 residues: CASSPRAGTAGNTIYF. In DNA form, the CDR3 reads TGTGCCAGCAGCCCCCGAGCCGGGACAGCTGGAAACACCATATATTTT. This chain links TRBV7-6 with TRBJ1-3, with 7 bases identical to TRBD1. This CDR3 spans 16 amino acids. V lost 5 bases, J lost 2 bases, and 9 bases stayed unmatched. Germline CDR1 SGHVS, CDR2 FNYEAQ.

V is TRBV28 and J is TRBJ2-7, with 8 bases identical to TRBD1. The ends lost 5 bases at V and 5 bases at J; junction bases unmatched: 8. Germline loops: CDR1 MDHEN, CDR2 SYDVKM. The CDR3 spans 14 residues. CDR3 nucleotide sequence: TGTGCCAGCAGTATAAGGGGACAGGACAACGAGCAGTACTTC. This sequence encodes CASSIRGQDNEQYF.

The chain combines TRBV7-9 with TRBJ2-3, with D perhaps matching TRBD2 (6 bases). The V and J ends lost 8 bases and 1 base respectively, with 13 bases between them. This CDR3 has 14 residues. Per the germline V gene, CDR1 is SEHNR and CDR2 is FQNEAQ (reference sequence). The CDR3 reads CASHSERGTDTQYF. The CDR3 DNA sequence: TGTGCCAGCCATAGTGAGCGGGGCACAGATACGCAGTATTTT.

CDR3 residues: CASSTRQGADGYTF. The CDR3 DNA reads as TGTGCCAGCAGTACCCGTCAGGGGGCCGATGGCTACACCTTC. This sequence joins TRBV27 and TRBJ1-2, with 8 bases aligning to TRBD1. The trim removed 5 bases at V and 6 bases at J, leaving 8 bases unmatched. The germline V gene encodes CDR1 MNHEY and CDR2 SMNVEV (reference sequence). The CDR3 contains 14 residues.

The chain combines TRBV5-8 with TRBJ1-2, with 9 bases that match TRBD1. Germline assignment: CDR1 SGHTS and CDR2 YDEGEE. J was trimmed by 6 bases and V by 0 bases; bases with no gene match: 9. The CDR3 loop spans 16 amino acids. In DNA form, the CDR3 reads TGTGCCAGCAGCTTGGAGTATGACAGGGGGGCGGATGGCTACACCTTC. Translation: CASSLEYDRGADGYTF.

V gene TRBV12-3 or TRBV12-4 combines with J gene TRBJ2-4; TRBD2 matches at 12 bases. The CDR3 has 18 residues. Germline trimming cut 3 bases from V and 1 base from J; bases unmatched to any gene: 7. In DNA, the CDR3 is TGTGCCAGCAGTTTGACTAGCGGGGGCCAGGGGGCCAAAAACATTCAGTACTTC. Its protein product is CASSLTSGGQGAKNIQYF.

The rearrangement joins TRBV19 to TRBJ2-1, with 10 bases aligning to TRBD2. Germline trimming cut 9 bases from V and 9 bases from J; bases unmatched to any gene: 2. The CDR3 spans 11 residues. Germline assignment: CDR1 LNHDA and CDR2 SQIVND (reference sequence). CDR3 bases: TGTGCCAGAATAGCGGGAGGTGAGCAGTTCTTC. Its protein product is CARIAGGEQFF. Looking up the rest from reference TRBV19 and TRBJ2-1 gives the full variable domain: DGGITQSPKYLFRKEGQNVTLSCEQNLNHDAMYWYRQDPGQGLRLIYYSQIVNDFQKGDIAEGYSVSREKKESFPLTVTSAQKNPTAFYLCARIAGGEQFFGPGTRLTVL.

The chain joins TRBV20-1 to TRBJ2-1, with 14 positions matching TRBD2. The CDR3 is made up of 15 amino acids. CDR1 and CDR2 from the germline V gene are DFQATT and SNEGSKA (reference sequence). V lost 8 bases and J lost 8; bases outside the gene matches: 11. CDR3 loop: CSTNPGLAGEDEQFF. DNA for the CDR3: TGCAGTACCAACCCGGGACTAGCGGGAGAGGATGAGCAGTTCTTC.

This chain links TRBV5-6 with TRBJ1-1, with D uncertain. With 2 bases removed from V and 0 bases from J, the gap between germline ends came to 8 bases. There are 14 residues in the CDR3. Per germline, CDR1 SGHDT and CDR2 YYEEEE. The CDR3, as DNA: TGTGCCAGCAGCTTCCCTCAGTTGAACACTGAAGCTTTCTTT. This encodes CASSFPQLNTEAFF.

The V gene is TRBV2, the J gene TRBJ2-3; TRBD2 might be the D (5 bases). Between the trimmed V and J ends, which lost 2 bases and 5 bases, there was a span of 17 bases. The length of the CDR3 is 16 residues. Germline CDR1 and CDR2: SNHLY and FYNNEI. The CDR3 nucleotides are TGTGCCAGCAGTGAAATTCCGGCGGGTTATAGAGATACGCAGTATTTT. Its protein is CASSEIPAGYRDTQYF.